A selection of T cell receptor beta chains follows, all from one sample in a study of identical twins. TCRdb recomputed calls from the 5' RACE reads with MiXCR, one row per CDR3 protein. Here the sample spans 570,000 or so distinct CDR3 sequences, approximately 9.6% being singletons. The same specimen was also included in a second study, on yellow fever vaccine responses in identical twins.

The sequenced sample consisted of PBMCs. The receptors here all came from a woman aged 18-29 years in good health. Both conserved end residues are part of each CDR3. A D gene is named only where the DNA matches it firmly. Where a row states a size, it is once, few, many or the class of an expanded clone; other rows omit it.

>TRBV20-1|TRBD1|.|TRBJ2-7
TGCAGTGCTAGGGCTGCCGGGACAGGGGTTTACGAGCAGTACTTC
CSARAAGTGVYEQYF
>TRBV29-1|TRBD2|few|TRBJ2-3
TGCAGCGTTGAAGGGGCTAGCGGGAGCACAGATACGCAGTATTTT
CSVEGASGSTDTQYF
>TRBV20-1|TRBD2|many|TRBJ2-7
TGCAGTGCTAGAGAACTAGCGGGAGGGCCCTACGAGCAGTACTTC
CSARELAGGPYEQYF
>TRBV6-2/TRBV6-3|.|few|TRBJ2-6
TGTGCCAGCAGTACCGACAGGTCGAGCTACTCTGGGGCCAACGTCCTGACTTTC
CASSTDRSSYSGANVLTF
>TRBV9|.|.|TRBJ2-2
TGTGCCAGCAGCGGGCAGGGGATCCGAGCCGGGGAGCTGTTTTTT
CASSGQGIRAGELFF
>TRBV20-1|.|many|TRBJ2-7
TGCAGTGCCGTCCTCGGACAAGGTGGAGACTACGAGCAGTACTTC
CSAVLGQGGDYEQYF
>TRBV6-5|TRBD1|.|TRBJ1-1
TGTGCCAGCAGTTACAGGGGGCCTGACACTGAAGCTTTCTTT
CASSYRGPDTEAFF
>TRBV28|.|.|TRBJ2-1
TGTGCCAGCAGACCCAGGCCCCTCTTCTACAATGAGCAGTTCTTC
CASRPRPLFYNEQFF
>TRBV27|.|.|TRBJ2-1
TGTGCCAGCCGACGCCCTGACCACTACAATGAGCAGTTCTTC
CASRRPDHYNEQFF
>TRBV28|.|many|TRBJ2-3
TGTGCCAGCAGTTGGCAAGTTCGCCCAGATACGCAGTATTTT
CASSWQVRPDTQYF
>TRBV12-3/TRBV12-4|TRBD2|few|TRBJ2-1
TGTGCCAGCAGTTCGGGACTATTCAATGAGCAGTTCTTC
CASSSGLFNEQFF
>TRBV4-1|TRBD1|.|TRBJ2-2
TGCGCCAGCAGCCAAATCCGGGACAGGGGGGTTAGTAGCGGGAGAACCGGGGAGCTGTTTTTT
CASSQIRDRGVSSGRTGELFF
>TRBV20-1|TRBD2|few|TRBJ2-7
TGCAGTGCTAATGGGCAGCGGGAAACCTACGAGCAGTACTTC
CSANGQRETYEQYF
>TRBV3-1|TRBD2|.|TRBJ2-2
TGTGCCAGCAGCCAAGTTGCACTAGCGGGCTACTTAACCGGGGAGCTGTTTTTT
CASSQVALAGYLTGELFF
>TRBV5-1|.|few|TRBJ2-5
TGCGCCAGCAGCCGTGGGACTTCCCAAGAGACCCAGTACTTC
CASSRGTSQETQYF
>TRBV20-1|.|.|TRBJ2-7
TGCAGTGCTCAAGACTACTACGAGCAGTACTTC
CSAQDYYEQYF
>TRBV5-1|.|many|TRBJ2-2
TGCGCCAGCAGCTTCGACACCACCGGGGAGCTGTTTTTT
CASSFDTTGELFF